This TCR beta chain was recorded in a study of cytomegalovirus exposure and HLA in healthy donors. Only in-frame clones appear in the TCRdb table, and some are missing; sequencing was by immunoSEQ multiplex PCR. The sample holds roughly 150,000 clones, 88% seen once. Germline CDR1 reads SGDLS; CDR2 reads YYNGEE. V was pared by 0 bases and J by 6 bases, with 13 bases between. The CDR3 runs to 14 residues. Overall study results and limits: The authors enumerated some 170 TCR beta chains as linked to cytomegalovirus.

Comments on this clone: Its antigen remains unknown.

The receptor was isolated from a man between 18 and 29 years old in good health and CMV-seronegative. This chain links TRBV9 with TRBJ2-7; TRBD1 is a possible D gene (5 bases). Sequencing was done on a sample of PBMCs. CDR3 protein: CASSVGVGQAEQYF. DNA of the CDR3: TGTGCCAGCAGCGTAGGAGTGGGGCAGGCCGAGCAGTACTTC.